One and the same sample provided the 6 T cell receptor beta chains below, sequenced in a study of blood T cell repertoires in COVID-19. The protocol was immunoSEQ multiplex PCR, while the TCRdb copy is restricted to in-frame clones and leaves out a portion. The table has 290,000 or so clones, roughly nine tenths seen once. Specimen: PBMCs or T cells enriched from blood (not recorded which). The receptors originated from a woman under 30 who had recovered from COVID-19.

J is TRBJ2-1 and V is TRBV18; no firm D call. Trimming took off 2 bases at V and 5 bases at J, with 4 bases between the two ends. Per the germline V gene, CDR1 is KGHSH and CDR2 is LQKENI. CDR3 length equals 12 residues. The CDR3 spells CASSPSDNEQFF. CDR3 bases: TGTGCCAGCTCACCATCGGACAATGAGCAGTTCTTC. The entire variable domain, with the rest obtained from reference TRBV18 and TRBJ2-1, is as follows: NAGVMQNPRHLVRRRGQEARLRCSPMKGHSHVYWYRQLPEEGLKFMVYLQKENIIDESGMPKERFSAEFPKEGPSILRIQQVVRGDSAAYFCASSPSDNEQFFGPGTRLTVL.

The chain uses TRBV6-4 and TRBJ2-6; 7 bases are a match to TRBD2. This CDR3 is built from 16 residues. Germline trimming cut 3 bases from V and 0 bases from J; bases unmatched to any gene: 2. CDR1 MRHNA and CDR2 SNTAGT come from the germline V gene. The CDR3 nucleotides read TGTGCCAGCAGTGAGTCTAGCGGCTCTGGGGCCAACGTCCTGACTTTC. Translated, it gives CASSESSGSGANVLTF.

The gene calls are TRBV3-1 (or the pseudogene TRBV3-2) and TRBJ1-2; D call uncertain. The CDR3 is 14 amino acids. In germline, CDR1 is LGHDT, CDR2 YNNKEL (reference sequence). The V gene lost 0 bases and the J gene lost 6 bases, with 11 bases spanning the gap. This CDR3 is CASSQDRPRDGYTF. The CDR3 DNA follows: TGTGCCAGCAGCCAAGACAGGCCGCGGGATGGCTACACCTTC.

The rearrangement joins TRBV2 to TRBJ1-4, with D hard to call. Germline CDR1 is SNHLY and CDR2 is FYNNEI. V was clipped by 2 bases and J by 0 bases, with 10 bases between them. This CDR3 is 16 amino acids long. The CDR3 protein is CASSEIQVATNEKLFF. Here the CDR3 DNA reads TGTGCCAGCAGTGAAATACAAGTTGCAACTAATGAAAAACTGTTTTTT.

This clone appeared once. The chain uses TRBV3-1 (or the pseudogene TRBV3-2) and TRBJ2-3, with 7 bases matching TRBD1. Germline-derived CDR1 and CDR2 are LGHDT and YNNKEL (reference sequence). V lost 3 bases and J lost 6; bases outside the gene matches: 9. This CDR3 region has 15 residues. The CDR3 coding sequence is TGTGCCAGCAGCCACATGGGACAGCAGACGGATACGCAGTATTTT. Residues: CASSHMGQQTDTQYF.

This clone was counted a few times. This chain joins TRBV19 and TRBJ1-5; 7 bases line up with TRBD1. J lost 6 bases, V lost 3 bases, and 2 bases had no gene match. From germline, CDR1 is LNHDA and CDR2 SQIVND (reference sequence). This CDR3 region has 13 residues. CDR3 nucleotides: TGTGCCAGTAGTATGCAGGGGGGTCAGCCCCAGCATTTT. Its translation is CASSMQGGQPQHF.